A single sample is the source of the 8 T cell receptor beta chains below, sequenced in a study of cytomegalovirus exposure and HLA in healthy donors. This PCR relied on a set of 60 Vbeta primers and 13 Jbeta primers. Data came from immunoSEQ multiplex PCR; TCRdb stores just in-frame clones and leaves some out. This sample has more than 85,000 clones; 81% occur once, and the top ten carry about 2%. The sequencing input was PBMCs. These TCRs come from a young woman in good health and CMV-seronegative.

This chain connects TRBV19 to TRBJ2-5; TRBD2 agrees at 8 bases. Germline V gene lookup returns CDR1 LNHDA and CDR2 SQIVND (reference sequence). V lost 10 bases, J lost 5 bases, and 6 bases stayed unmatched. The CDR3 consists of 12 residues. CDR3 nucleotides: TGTGCCACCGGGGGGGCCGCGGAGACCCAGTACTTC. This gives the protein CATGGAAETQYF.

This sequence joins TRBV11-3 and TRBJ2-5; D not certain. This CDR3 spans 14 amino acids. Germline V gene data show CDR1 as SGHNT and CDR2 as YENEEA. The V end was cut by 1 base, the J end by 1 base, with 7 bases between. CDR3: CASSLGGAQETQYF. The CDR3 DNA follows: TGTGCCAGCAGCTTAGGTGGAGCCCAAGAGACCCAGTACTTC.

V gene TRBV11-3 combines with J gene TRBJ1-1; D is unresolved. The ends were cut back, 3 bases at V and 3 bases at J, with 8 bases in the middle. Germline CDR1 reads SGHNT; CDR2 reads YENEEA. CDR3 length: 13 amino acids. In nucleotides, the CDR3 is TGTGCCAGCAGCTTCGGTATCGACACTGAAGCTTTCTTT. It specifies CASSFGIDTEAFF.

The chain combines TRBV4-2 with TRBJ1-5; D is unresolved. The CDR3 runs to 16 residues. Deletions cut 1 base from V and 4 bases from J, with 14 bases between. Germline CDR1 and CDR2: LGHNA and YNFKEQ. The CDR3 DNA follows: TGTGCCAGCAGCCAAGTTTCGGTTCCCGTAAATCAGCCCCAGCATTTT. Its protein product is CASSQVSVPVNQPQHF.

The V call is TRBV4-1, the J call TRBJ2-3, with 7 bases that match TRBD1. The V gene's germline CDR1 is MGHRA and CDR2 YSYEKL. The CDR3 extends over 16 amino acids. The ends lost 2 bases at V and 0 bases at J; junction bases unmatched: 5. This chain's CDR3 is CASSQRLGQSTDTQYF. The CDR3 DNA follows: TGCGCCAGCAGCCAAAGGTTGGGACAGAGCACAGATACGCAGTATTTT.

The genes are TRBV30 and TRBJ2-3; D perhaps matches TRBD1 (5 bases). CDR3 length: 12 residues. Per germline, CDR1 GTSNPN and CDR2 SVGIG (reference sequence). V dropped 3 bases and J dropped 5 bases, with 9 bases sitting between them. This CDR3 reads CAWSSQGDTQYF. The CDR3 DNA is TGTGCCTGGAGCTCTCAGGGAGATACGCAGTATTTT. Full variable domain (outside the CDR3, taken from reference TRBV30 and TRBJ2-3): SQTIHQWPATLVQPVGSPLSLECTVEGTSNPNLYWYRQAAGRGLQLLFYSVGIGQISSEVPQNLSASRPQDRQFILSSKKLLLSDSGFYLCAWSSQGDTQYFGPGTRLTVL.

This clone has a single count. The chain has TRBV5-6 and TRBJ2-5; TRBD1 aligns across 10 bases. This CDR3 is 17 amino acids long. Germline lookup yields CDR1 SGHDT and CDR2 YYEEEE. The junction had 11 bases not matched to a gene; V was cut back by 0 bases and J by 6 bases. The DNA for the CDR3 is TGTGCCAGCAGCTTGGGGTTCTCCGGGACAGGGGTGAAGACCCAGTACTTC. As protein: CASSLGFSGTGVKTQYF.

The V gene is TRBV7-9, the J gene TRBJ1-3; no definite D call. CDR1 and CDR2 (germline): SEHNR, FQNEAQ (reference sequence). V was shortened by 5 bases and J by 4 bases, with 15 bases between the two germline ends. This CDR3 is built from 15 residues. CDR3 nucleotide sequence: TGTGCCAGCAGCACAGACGGTGGTGGGGGAAACACCATATATTTT. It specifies CASSTDGGGGNTIYF.